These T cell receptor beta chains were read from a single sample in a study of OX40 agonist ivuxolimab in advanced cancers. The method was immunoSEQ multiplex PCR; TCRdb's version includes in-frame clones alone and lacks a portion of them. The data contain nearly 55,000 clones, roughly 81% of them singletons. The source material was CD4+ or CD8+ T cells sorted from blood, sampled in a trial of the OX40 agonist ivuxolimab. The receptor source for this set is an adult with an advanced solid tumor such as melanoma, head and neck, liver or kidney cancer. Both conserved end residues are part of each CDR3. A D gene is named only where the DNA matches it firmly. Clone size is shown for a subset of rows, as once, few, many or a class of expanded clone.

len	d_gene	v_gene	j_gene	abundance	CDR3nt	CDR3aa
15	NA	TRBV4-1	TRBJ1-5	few	TGCGCCAGCAGCCAAGCTCTTCCCAGCAATCAGCCCCAGCATTTT	CASSQALPSNQPQHF
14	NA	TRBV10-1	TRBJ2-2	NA	TGCGCCAGCAGTGAGACATCCTTCACCGGGGAGCTGTTTTTT	CASSETSFTGELFF
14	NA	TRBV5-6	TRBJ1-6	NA	TGTGCCAGCAGCACGGGACTTTATAATTCACCCCTCCACTTT	CASSTGLYNSPLHF
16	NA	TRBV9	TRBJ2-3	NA	TGTGCCAGCAGCCCCTTCGGGACTGGGATCACAGATACGCAGTATTTT	CASSPFGTGITDTQYF
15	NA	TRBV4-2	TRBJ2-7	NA	TGTGCCAGCAGCCAAGGGACACCCTCCTCCTACGAGCAGTACTTT	CASSQGTPSSYEQYF
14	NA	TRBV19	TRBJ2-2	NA	TGTGCCAGTACCGAGCTCAACCGGGGCGGGGAGCTGTTTTTT	CASTELNRGGELFF
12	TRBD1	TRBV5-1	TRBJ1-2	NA	TGCGCCAGCAGCTTGGCAGGGGGTGGCTACACCTTC	CASSLAGGGYTF
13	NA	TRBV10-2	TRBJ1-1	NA	TGCGCCAGCAGTGAGTCGGTTCGAGTGACAGCTTTCTTT	CASSESVRVTAFF
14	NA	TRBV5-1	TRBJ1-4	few	TGCGCCAGCAGCTTGGAGATGAATAATGAAAAACTGTTTTTT	CASSLEMNNEKLFF
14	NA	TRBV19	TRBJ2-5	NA	TGTGCCAGTAGTACCCCTCCAAGTCAAGAGACCCAGTACTTC	CASSTPPSQETQYF
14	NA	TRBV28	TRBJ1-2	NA	TGTGCCAGCAGGGGGAGCGACGGTCCCTATGGCTACACCTTC	CASRGSDGPYGYTF
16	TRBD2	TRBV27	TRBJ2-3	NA	TGTGCCAGCAGTACTAGGACTAGCGGGAGTGCAGATACGCAGTATTTT	CASSTRTSGSADTQYF
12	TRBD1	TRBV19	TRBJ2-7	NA	TGTGCCAGTAGTGACAGGGGGCAAGAGCAGTACTTC	CASSDRGQEQYF
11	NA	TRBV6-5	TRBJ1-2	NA	TGTGCCAGCAAAGGAGTCTATGGCTACACCTTC	CASKGVYGYTF
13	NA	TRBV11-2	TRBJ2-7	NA	TGTGCCAGCAGCCCCGGTCCGGGGTACGAGCAGTACTTC	CASSPGPGYEQYF
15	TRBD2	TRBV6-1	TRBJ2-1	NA	TGTGCCACCCTAGCGGGCCTAAGCTCCTACAATGAGCAGTTCTTC	CATLAGLSSYNEQFF
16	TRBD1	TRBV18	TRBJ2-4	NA	TGTGCCAGCTCACCGCTCAAGACAGGGACCAAAAACATTCAGTACTTC	CASSPLKTGTKNIQYF
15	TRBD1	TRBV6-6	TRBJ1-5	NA	TGTGCCAGCAGGGGGGGACAGGGTTCGGGACAGCCCCAGCATTTT	CASRGGQGSGQPQHF
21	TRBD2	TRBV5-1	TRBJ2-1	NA	TGCGCCAGCAGTTCCGCCGGGTTGATGGCTAGCGGCCGGAGCTCCTACAATGAGCAGTTCTTC	CASSSAGLMASGRSSYNEQFF
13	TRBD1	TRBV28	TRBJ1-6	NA	TGTGCCAGCAGTTCGGGACAGGGAATAGCCCTCCACTTT	CASSSGQGIALHF
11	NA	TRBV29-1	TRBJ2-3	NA	TGCAGTATAGGGCCCACAGATACGCAGTATTTT	CSIGPTDTQYF
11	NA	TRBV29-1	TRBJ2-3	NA	TGCAGCTCATCCAGCACAGATACGCAGTATTTT	CSSSSTDTQYF
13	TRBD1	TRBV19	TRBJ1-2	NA	TGTGCCAGTAGTGTCGACAGGGGGTATGGCTACACCTTC	CASSVDRGYGYTF
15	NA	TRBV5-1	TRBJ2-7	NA	TGCGCCAGCAGCTTGGCCCCAGGGGCATCCTACGAGCAGTACTTC	CASSLAPGASYEQYF
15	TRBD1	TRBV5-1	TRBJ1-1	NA	TGCGCCAGCAGCTTGCAAGACAGGGCCCGGGAGGATGCTTTCTTT	CASSLQDRAREDAFF
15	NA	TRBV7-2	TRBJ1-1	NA	TGTGCCAGCAGCTTAGTTCCCGGCAGGGCGACTGAAGCTTTCTTT	CASSLVPGRATEAFF
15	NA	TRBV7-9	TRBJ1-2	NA	TGTGCCAGCAGCTTAGAAATCGCGGAGATCTATGGCTACACCTTC	CASSLEIAEIYGYTF
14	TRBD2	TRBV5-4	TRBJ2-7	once	TGTGCCAGCAGCTTGCCTAGCGGCCCTCGCGAGCAGTACTTC	CASSLPSGPREQYF
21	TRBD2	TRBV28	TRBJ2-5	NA	TGTGCCAGCAGCCCATGGACTAGCGGGAGGCTCCGTACCCCTTTTGGGGAGACCCAGTACTTC	CASSPWTSGRLRTPFGETQYF
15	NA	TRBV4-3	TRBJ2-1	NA	TGCGCCAGCAGCCAAGGCGGAGCGCAAAAGAATGAGCAGTTCTTC	CASSQGGAQKNEQFF
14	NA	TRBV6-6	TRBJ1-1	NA	TGTGCCAGCATCTTAGACTTGTCGAACACTGAAGCTTTCTTT	CASILDLSNTEAFF
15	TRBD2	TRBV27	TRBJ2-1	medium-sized	TGTGCCAGCAGTCTCCGGGGCGGGAGCTTCAGTGAGCAGTTCTTC	CASSLRGGSFSEQFF
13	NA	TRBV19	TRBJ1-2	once	TGTGCCAGTAGTAAGCCACCCAACTATGGCTACACCTTC	CASSKPPNYGYTF
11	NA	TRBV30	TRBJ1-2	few	TGTGCCTGGGCTCCTTCGCGCAGCTACACCTTC	CAWAPSRSYTF
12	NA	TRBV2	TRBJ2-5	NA	TGTGCCAGCGGCGGGACACGAGAGACCCAGTACTTC	CASGGTRETQYF
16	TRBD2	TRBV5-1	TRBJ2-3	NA	TGCGCCAGCAGCATAGGACTAGCGGGAGGGACAGATACGCAGTATTTT	CASSIGLAGGTDTQYF
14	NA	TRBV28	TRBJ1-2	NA	TGTGCCAGCACGGTGATAAACAGGGAAAATGGCTACACCTTC	CASTVINRENGYTF
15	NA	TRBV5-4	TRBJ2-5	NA	TGTGCCAGCAGCTCCCGAACGGGAGAGGGGGAGACCCAGTACTTC	CASSSRTGEGETQYF
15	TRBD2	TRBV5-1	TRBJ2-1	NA	TGCGCCAGCAGCTTGGAGTGGGGACTACCGGGTGAGCAGTTCTTC	CASSLEWGLPGEQFF